The clone carrying this T cell receptor (beta chain) was seen a single time. Trimming pared 4 bases from V and 4 bases from J, leaving 16 bases between. The CDR3 runs 15 residues. Germline-derived CDR1 and CDR2 are SGHAT and FQNNGV. The data derive from a study of T cell changes during pregnancy in multiple sclerosis. Data came from immunoSEQ multiplex PCR; TCRdb stores just in-frame clones and leaves some out. The sample includes around 15,000 clones, over 85% of them seen just once. Specimen: peripheral blood, collected in the second trimester of pregnancy. J is TRBJ2-5 and V is TRBV11-2; D unresolved. This receptor was identified in a female donor in good health, enrolled as a control in a pregnancy study. The CDR3 region has the DNA TGTGCCAGCAGCTACTCTTACGGGTCGGGAGAGACCCAGTACTTC. It encodes CASSYSYGSGETQYF.